Following are 20 T cell receptor beta chains from one sample sequenced in a study of vaccination and CD4 T cells after COVID-19 (dated by TCRdb to 2022 to 2024). Interpreted using the paper, the treatment or condition label stands for: approximately 10-day PBMC culture with coronavirus spike peptide pools or control peptides (ViraFEST assay). These receptors' targets are unknown. Library preparation employed PCR. The listed sequencing device is Illumina iSeq 100. DNA from cultured CD4+ T cells was subjected to TCR sequencing with the Oncomine TCR Beta short-read assay at the Johns Hopkins FTIC core. The raw public reads went through TCRdb reprocessing: fastp at Q25, MiXCR clone calling, in-frame beta chains kept. One record per CDR3 amino acid sequence lists the most common genes and DNA. In this sample the table shows approximately 16,000 distinct CDR3 sequences, about two fifths of which occur a single time. The ten largest clones represent roughly 6.6% of the sample.

This material consisted of CD4+ T cells from blood, cultured in vitro, taken after SARS-CoV-2 vaccination. The receptors derive from a human donor who had recovered from COVID-19.

This chain links TRBV19 with TRBJ1-6; tentatively, D is TRBD1 (5 bases). The V end was cut by 5 bases, the J end by 7 bases, with 15 bases between. The V gene's germline CDR1 is LNHDA and CDR2 SQIVND (reference sequence). This CDR3 is 15 amino acids long. CDR3 in DNA: TGTGCCAGTAGTGGATGGGACGGGACGAATTCACCCCTCCACTTT. This encodes CASSGWDGTNSPLHF.

By share, this clonotype counts as medium-sized. The chain uses TRBV5-8 and TRBJ1-5; TRBD1 might be the D (6 bases). Trimming shortened V by 3 bases and J by 3 bases, and 13 bases separated the two germline ends. CDR3 length: 15 residues. Germline-derived CDR1 and CDR2 are SGHTS and YDEGEE. This chain's CDR3 is CASSSLQGNNQPQHF. CDR3 bases: TGTGCCAGCAGCTCACTACAGGGAAACAATCAGCCCCAGCATTTT.

The rearrangement uses TRBV6-2 or TRBV6-3 and TRBJ1-1, with unresolved D. In germline, CDR1 is MNHEY, CDR2 SVGEGT. CDR3 length: 13 amino acids. Trimming removed 8 bases from V and 4 bases from J, with 14 bases in between. The CDR3 spells CASHDRKGTEAFF. The CDR3 coding sequence is TGTGCCAGCCATGACCGGAAGGGCACTGAAGCTTTCTTT.

The genes are TRBV7-9 and TRBJ1-1; tentatively, D is TRBD1 (6 bases). The CDR3 contains 12 residues. CDR1 and CDR2 from the germline V gene are SEHNR and FQNEAQ (reference sequence). The germline V and J ends were trimmed by 7 bases and 4 bases, with 10 bases remaining between them. CDR3 amino acids: CASKGGGTEAFF. The CDR3 bases are TGTGCCAGCAAGGGAGGGGGCACTGAAGCTTTCTTT.

The chain couples TRBV11-2 to TRBJ2-2, with D unclear. CDR1 and CDR2 from the germline V gene are SGHAT and FQNNGV. The V end was cut by 1 base, the J end by 4 bases, with 7 bases between. The CDR3 sequence is 14 residues long. CDR3 nucleotides: TGTGCCAGCAGCTTAGTAAAAGGCACCGGGGAGCTGTTTTTT. Its translation is CASSLVKGTGELFF.

CDR3 in DNA: TGTGCCAGCAGCTTAGGGGACTTCCCCGACTACGAGCAGTACTTC. This translates into CASSLGDFPDYEQYF. The rearrangement joins TRBV7-9 to TRBJ2-7, with D possibly being TRBD2 (6 bases). The CDR3 covers 15 residues. Between the trimmed V and J ends, which lost 1 base and 3 bases, there was a span of 13 bases. Looked up from germline, CDR1 is SEHNR and CDR2 is FQNEAQ (reference sequence).

Only a few counts were recorded for this clonotype. The chain couples TRBV2 to TRBJ2-1, with unresolved D. The V end lost 5 bases, the J end lost 7 bases, and 9 bases lay between the germline ends. Germline V gene data show CDR1 as SNHLY and CDR2 as FYNNEI. The CDR3 has 12 amino acids. The CDR3 region has the DNA TGTGCCAGCAGTCTAGACGCTAATGAGCAGTTCTTC. This translates into CASSLDANEQFF.

This clonotype was seen more than once but under ten times. The genes are TRBV6-2 or TRBV6-3 and TRBJ1-1; D unclear. The CDR3 is made up of 14 amino acids. Germline V gene sequence: CDR1 MNHEY, CDR2 SVGEGT. Between the trimmed V and J ends, which lost 6 bases and 3 bases, there was a span of 14 bases. CDR3 in amino acids: CASRDDPSDTEAFF. In DNA, the CDR3 is TGTGCCAGCAGGGACGACCCTTCAGACACTGAAGCTTTCTTT.

This clonotype is termed medium-sized. This chain uses TRBV5-4 with TRBJ2-7; D is possibly TRBD1 or TRBD2 (5 bases each). CDR3 length: 15 residues. The V gene's germline CDR1 is SGHNT and CDR2 YYREEE (reference sequence). Trimming took 2 bases from V and 6 from J, leaving 18 bases between them. The CDR3 protein is CASSLEPGTLAEQYF. In nucleotides, the CDR3 is TGTGCCAGCAGCTTAGAACCGGGGACGTTAGCCGAGCAGTACTTC.

The chain carries TRBV12-3 or TRBV12-4 and TRBJ2-1; 9 positions agree with TRBD1. The CDR3 spans 17 residues. The J segment lost 3 bases and the V segment lost 5 bases, leaving 11 bases of the junction unmatched. DNA of the CDR3: TGTGCCAGCAGTACCGACTGGCGGGGACAGGGCTACAATGAGCAGTTCTTC. It specifies CASSTDWRGQGYNEQFF.

This chain connects TRBV29-1 to TRBJ1-1, with 9 bases fitting TRBD1. The CDR3 extends over 15 amino acids. The V gene's germline CDR1 is SQVTM and CDR2 ANQGSEA. V shed 7 bases and J 4 bases; nucleotides not matched to a gene: 13. CDR3 sequence reads: CSAGRPRDRVTEAFF. DNA for the CDR3: TGCAGCGCTGGGAGGCCCCGGGACAGGGTCACTGAAGCTTTCTTT.

This clonotype was detected a few times. This chain joins TRBV7-9 and TRBJ1-3; D is unresolved. The CDR3 contains 15 residues. V was pared by 1 base and J by 0 bases, with 7 bases between. CDR1 SEHNR and CDR2 FQNEAQ come from the germline V gene (reference sequence). In DNA form, the CDR3 reads TGTGCCAGCAGCTTAGAGACGGACTCTGGAAACACCATATATTTT. This codes for CASSLETDSGNTIYF. The variable domain in full, completed from reference TRBV7-9 and TRBJ1-3, reads DTGVSQNPRHKITKRGQNVTFRCDPISEHNRLYWYRQTLGQGPEFLTYFQNEAQLEKSRLLSDRFSAERPKGSFSTLEIQRTEQGDSAMYLCASSLETDSGNTIYFGEGSWLTVV.

The chain recombines TRBV6-2 or TRBV6-3 with TRBJ2-3, with D maybe TRBD1 (6 bases). The CDR3 runs 15 residues. V dropped 2 bases and J dropped 5 bases, with 14 bases sitting between them. Germline CDR1 reads MNHEY; CDR2 reads SVGEGT. CDR3 in amino acids: CASSYGMGAGDTQYF. In DNA form, the CDR3 reads TGTGCCAGCAGTTACGGAATGGGGGCGGGAGATACGCAGTATTTT.

V is TRBV20-1 and J is TRBJ2-3; D is undetermined. The CDR3 contains 11 residues. Germline loops: CDR1 DFQATT, CDR2 SNEGSKA (reference sequence). V was pared by 3 bases and J by 4 bases, with 5 bases between. The CDR3 nucleotides are TGCAGTGCTAGTAAGGCAGATACGCAGTATTTT. Translating gives CSASKADTQYF.

This clonotype turned up a few times. This sequence joins TRBV10-3 and TRBJ1-3; D is ambiguous. Germline V gene lookup returns CDR1 ENHRY and CDR2 SYGVKD. V was trimmed by 10 bases and J by 0 bases, leaving 10 bases between them. There are 13 residues in the CDR3. The CDR3 nucleotides are TGTGCCACTTCGGGGTTCTCTGGAAACACCATATATTTT. This gives the protein CATSGFSGNTIYF.

The V call is TRBV2, the J call TRBJ2-1, with no clear D. The CDR3 covers 14 residues. Germline CDR1 SNHLY, CDR2 FYNNEI. V dropped 7 bases and J dropped 0 bases, with 10 bases sitting between them. Written as DNA, the CDR3 is TGTGCCAGCAATATGTGGAGCTCCTACAATGAGCAGTTCTTC. It yields the protein CASNMWSSYNEQFF.

The chain employs TRBV11-2 and TRBJ2-7; D is perhaps TRBD1 or TRBD2 (6 bases each). This CDR3 has 14 residues. Germline lookup yields CDR1 SGHAT and CDR2 FQNNGV. V was clipped by 4 bases and J by 2 bases, with 12 bases between them. CDR3 in DNA: TGTGCCAGCAGCTCGACTAGGGGGGCCTACGAGCAGTACTTC. Amino acids: CASSSTRGAYEQYF.

This chain links TRBV6-1 with TRBJ2-3; 7 bases fit TRBD2. Losses at the gene ends were 7 bases for V and 5 bases for J; bases not matched to a gene: 12. Germline assignment: CDR1 MNHNS and CDR2 SASEGT. There are 15 residues in the CDR3. The chain's CDR3 is CASTSRASGGDTQYF. The CDR3, as DNA: TGTGCCAGCACCTCAAGAGCTAGCGGAGGAGATACGCAGTATTTT.

The chain is built from TRBV28 and TRBJ2-7, with D hard to call. Deletions cut 5 bases from V and 3 bases from J, with 17 bases between. This CDR3 has 15 amino acids. Germline-derived CDR1 and CDR2 are MDHEN and SYDVKM. The CDR3 is CASSPGVMRSYEQYF. The CDR3 bases are TGTGCCAGCAGTCCTGGAGTGATGAGGAGCTACGAGCAGTACTTC.

By sample share, this clonotype is medium-sized. V usage is TRBV30 and J usage is TRBJ1-2; tentative D call: TRBD1 (5 bases). Between the trimmed V and J ends, which lost 0 bases and 7 bases, there was a span of 12 bases. Germline V gene lookup returns CDR1 GTSNPN and CDR2 SVGIG (reference sequence). This CDR3 comprises 13 residues. CDR3 sequence (DNA): TGTGCCTGGAGTGTTCAGGGATGGGGTGGCTACACCTTC. Amino acids: CAWSVQGWGGYTF. Looking up the rest from reference TRBV30 and TRBJ1-2 gives the full variable domain: SQTIHQWPATLVQPVGSPLSLECTVEGTSNPNLYWYRQAAGRGLQLLFYSVGIGQISSEVPQNLSASRPQDRQFILSSKKLLLSDSGFYLCAWSVQGWGGYTFGSGTRLTVV.